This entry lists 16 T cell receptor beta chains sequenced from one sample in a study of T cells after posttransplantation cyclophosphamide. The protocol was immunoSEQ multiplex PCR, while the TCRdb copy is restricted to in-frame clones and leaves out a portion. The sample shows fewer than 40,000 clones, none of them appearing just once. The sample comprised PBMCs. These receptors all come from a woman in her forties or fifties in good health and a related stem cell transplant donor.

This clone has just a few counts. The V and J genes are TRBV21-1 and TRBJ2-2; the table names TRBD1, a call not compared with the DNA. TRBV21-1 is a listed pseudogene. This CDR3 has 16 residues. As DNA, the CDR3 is TGTGCCAGCAGCAAAGGGGGCAGGGTAGACACCGGGGAGCTGTTTTTT. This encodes CASSKGGRVDTGELFF.

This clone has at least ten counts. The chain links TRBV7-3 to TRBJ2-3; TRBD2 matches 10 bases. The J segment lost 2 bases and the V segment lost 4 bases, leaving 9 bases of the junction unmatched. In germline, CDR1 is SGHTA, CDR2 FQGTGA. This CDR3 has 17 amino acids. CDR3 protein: CASSSDSGGPYTDTQYF. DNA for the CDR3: TGTGCCAGCAGCTCGGATAGCGGGGGGCCATACACAGATACGCAGTATTTT.

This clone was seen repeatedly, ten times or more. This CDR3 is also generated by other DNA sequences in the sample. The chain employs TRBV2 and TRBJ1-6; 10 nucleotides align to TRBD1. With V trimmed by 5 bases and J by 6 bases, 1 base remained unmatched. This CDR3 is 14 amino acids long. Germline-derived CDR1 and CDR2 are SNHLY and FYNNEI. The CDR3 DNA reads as TGTGCCAGCAGTCGACAGGGGGCTAATTCACCCCTCCACTTT. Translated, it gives CASSRQGANSPLHF.

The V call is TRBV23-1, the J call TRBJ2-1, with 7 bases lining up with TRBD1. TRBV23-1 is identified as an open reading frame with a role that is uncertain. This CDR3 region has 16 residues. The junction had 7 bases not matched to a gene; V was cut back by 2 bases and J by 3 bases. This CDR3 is CASSQPQGKDYNEQFF. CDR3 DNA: TGCGCCAGCAGTCAACCACAGGGGAAGGACTACAATGAGCAGTTCTTC.

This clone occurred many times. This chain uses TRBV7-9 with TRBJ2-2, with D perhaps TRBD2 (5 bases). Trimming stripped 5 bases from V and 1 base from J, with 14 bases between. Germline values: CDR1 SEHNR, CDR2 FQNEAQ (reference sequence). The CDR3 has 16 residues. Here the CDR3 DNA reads TGTGCCAGCAGCCCCGGGCACGGGATGAACACCGGGGAGCTGTTTTTT. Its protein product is CASSPGHGMNTGELFF.

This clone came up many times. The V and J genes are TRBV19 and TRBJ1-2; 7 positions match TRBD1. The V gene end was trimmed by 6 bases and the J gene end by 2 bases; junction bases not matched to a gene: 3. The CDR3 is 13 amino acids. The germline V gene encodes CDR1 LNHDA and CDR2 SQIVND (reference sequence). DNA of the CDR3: TGTGCCAGTAGCTGGGGACAGAACTATGGCTACACCTTC. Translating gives CASSWGQNYGYTF.

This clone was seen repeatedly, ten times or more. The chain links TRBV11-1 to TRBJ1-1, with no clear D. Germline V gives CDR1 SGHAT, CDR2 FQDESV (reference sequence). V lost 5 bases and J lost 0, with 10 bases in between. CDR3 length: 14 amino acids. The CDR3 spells CASSQDTMNTEAFF. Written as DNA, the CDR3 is TGTGCCAGCAGCCAAGACACCATGAACACTGAAGCTTTCTTT.

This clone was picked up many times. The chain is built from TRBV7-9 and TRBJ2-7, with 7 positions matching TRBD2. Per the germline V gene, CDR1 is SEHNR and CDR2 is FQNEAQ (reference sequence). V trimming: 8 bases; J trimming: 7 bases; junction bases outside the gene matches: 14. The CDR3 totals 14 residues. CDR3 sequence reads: CASGISSGVGEQYF. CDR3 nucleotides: TGTGCCAGCGGTATAAGCAGCGGGGTGGGGGAGCAGTACTTC.

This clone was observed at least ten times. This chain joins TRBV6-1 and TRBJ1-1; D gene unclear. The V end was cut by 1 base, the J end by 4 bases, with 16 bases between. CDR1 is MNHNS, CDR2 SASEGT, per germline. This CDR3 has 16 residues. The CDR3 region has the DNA TGTGCCAGCAGTGAAGAGGGAGGACGCCGGAGCACTGAAGCTTTCTTT. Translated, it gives CASSEEGGRRSTEAFF.

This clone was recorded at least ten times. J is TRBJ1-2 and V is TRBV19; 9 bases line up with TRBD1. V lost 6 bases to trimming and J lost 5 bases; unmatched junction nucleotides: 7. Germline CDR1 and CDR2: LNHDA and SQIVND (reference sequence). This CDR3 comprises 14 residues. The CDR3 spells CASSTGDRAYGYTF. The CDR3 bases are TGTGCCAGTAGCACGGGGGACAGGGCGTATGGCTACACCTTC.

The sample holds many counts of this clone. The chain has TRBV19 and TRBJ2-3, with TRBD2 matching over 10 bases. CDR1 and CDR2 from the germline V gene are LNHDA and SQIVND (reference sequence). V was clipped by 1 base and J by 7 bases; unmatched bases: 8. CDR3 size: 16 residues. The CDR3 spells CASSIGTSGGMYTQYF. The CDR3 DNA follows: TGTGCCAGTAGTATAGGGACTAGCGGAGGAATGTATACGCAGTATTTT.

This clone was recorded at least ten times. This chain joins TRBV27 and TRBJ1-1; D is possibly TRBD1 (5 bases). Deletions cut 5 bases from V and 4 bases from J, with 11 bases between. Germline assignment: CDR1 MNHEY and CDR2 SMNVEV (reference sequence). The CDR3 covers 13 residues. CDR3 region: CASSQTVGTEAFF. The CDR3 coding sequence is TGTGCCAGCAGTCAGACAGTTGGCACTGAAGCTTTCTTT.

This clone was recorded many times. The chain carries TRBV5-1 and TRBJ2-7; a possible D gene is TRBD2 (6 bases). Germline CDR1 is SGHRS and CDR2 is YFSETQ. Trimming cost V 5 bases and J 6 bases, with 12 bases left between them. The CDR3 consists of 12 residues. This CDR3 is CASREGRTEQYF. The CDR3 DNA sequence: TGCGCCAGCAGGGAGGGCCGTACCGAGCAGTACTTC.

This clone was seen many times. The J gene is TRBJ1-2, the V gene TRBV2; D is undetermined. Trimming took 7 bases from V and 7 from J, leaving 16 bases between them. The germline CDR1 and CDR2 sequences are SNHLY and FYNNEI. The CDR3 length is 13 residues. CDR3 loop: CASTELRSFGYTF. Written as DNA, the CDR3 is TGTGCCAGCACCGAGCTAAGAAGTTTTGGCTACACCTTC.

The CDR3 coding sequence is TGTGCCAGCAGCCCCCAGGGGGCCGACGAGCAGTACTTC. Translation: CASSPQGADEQYF. The rearrangement joins TRBV11-2 to TRBJ2-5; 8 nucleotides agree with TRBD1. Gene TRBJ2-7 matches the end of the DNA better, so the J call may be wrong. This CDR3 comprises 13 residues. In germline, CDR1 is SGHAT, CDR2 FQNNGV.

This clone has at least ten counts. CDR3 in DNA: TGTGCCAGCAGCCATTCCCCGGGAAATGAGCAGTTCTTC. Encoded protein: CASSHSPGNEQFF. The chain couples TRBV7-6 to TRBJ2-1; TRBD2 is a possible D gene (5 bases). This CDR3 comprises 13 residues. Germline CDR1 and CDR2: SGHVS and FNYEAQ. Between the trimmed V and J ends, which lost 5 bases and 7 bases, there was a span of 12 bases.